The present entry profiles one T cell receptor beta chain with its context. This record comes from a study of control samples from healthy donors and cancer patients. Assay: immunoSEQ multiplex PCR; the TCRdb copy retains only in-frame clones and omits some. The sample lists around 59,000 clones, about 92% occurring once. Looked up from germline, CDR1 is SGHNT and CDR2 is YYREEE (reference sequence). V lost 0 bases and J lost 7, with 17 bases in between. The CDR3 runs 16 residues. The specimen sequenced was PBMCs. The chain uses TRBV5-4 and TRBJ2-1, with TRBD2 as a possible D gene (7 bases). The sequence came from a man aged 40-55 years with colorectal cancer. CDR3: CASSLGGGGGRNEQFF. CDR3 coding DNA: TGTGCCAGCAGCTTGGGAGGCGGGGGCGGAAGGAATGAGCAGTTCTTC.